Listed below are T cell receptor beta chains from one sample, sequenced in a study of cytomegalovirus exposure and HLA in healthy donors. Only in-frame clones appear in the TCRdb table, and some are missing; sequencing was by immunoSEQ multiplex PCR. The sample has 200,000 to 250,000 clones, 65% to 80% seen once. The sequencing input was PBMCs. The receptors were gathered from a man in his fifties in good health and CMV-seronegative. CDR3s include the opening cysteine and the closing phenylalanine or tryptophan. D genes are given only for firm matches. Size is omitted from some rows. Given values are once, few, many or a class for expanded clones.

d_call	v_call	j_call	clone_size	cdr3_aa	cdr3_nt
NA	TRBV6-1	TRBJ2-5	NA	CASRGWSGIQETQYF	TGTGCCAGCAGGGGGTGGAGCGGAATCCAAGAGACCCAGTACTTC
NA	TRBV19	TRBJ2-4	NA	CASSRAVLLAGAKNIQYF	TGTGCCAGTAGTAGGGCGGTATTGCTAGCCGGAGCCAAAAACATTCAGTACTTC
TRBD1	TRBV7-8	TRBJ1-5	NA	CASSTLQGADQPQHF	TGTGCCAGCAGCACCCTTCAGGGGGCGGATCAGCCCCAGCATTTT
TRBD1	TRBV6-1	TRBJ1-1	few	CASSVQGRHTEAFF	TGTGCCAGCAGTGTACAGGGGAGGCACACTGAAGCTTTCTTT
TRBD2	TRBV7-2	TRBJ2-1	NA	CASSLVGVSGVPREQFF	TGTGCCAGCAGCTTAGTGGGGGTTAGCGGGGTTCCACGGGAGCAGTTCTTC
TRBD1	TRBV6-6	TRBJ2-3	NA	CASSRTGAGTDTQYF	TGTGCCAGCAGCCGTACAGGGGCCGGGACAGATACGCAGTATTTT
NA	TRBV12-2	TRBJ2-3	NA	CASRLTGWSGTQYF	TGTGCAAGTCGCTTAACCGGCTGGTCGGGTACGCAGTATTTT
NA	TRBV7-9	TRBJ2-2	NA	CSSSHKDRGFTGELFF	TGTTCCAGCAGCCATAAGGACAGAGGCTTCACCGGGGAGCTGTTTTTT
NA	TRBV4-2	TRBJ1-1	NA	CASSQVLAGNTEAFF	TGTGCCAGCAGCCAAGTACTCGCAGGGAACACTGAAGCTTTCTTT
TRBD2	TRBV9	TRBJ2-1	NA	CASSPLVGEGLNEQFF	TGTGCCAGCAGCCCCCTCGTCGGGGAGGGCCTCAATGAGCAGTTCTTC
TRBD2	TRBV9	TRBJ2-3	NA	CASSVGGHGLAGGTRTDTQYF	TGTGCCAGCAGCGTAGGCGGACACGGATTAGCGGGAGGGACAAGGACAGATACGCAGTATTTT
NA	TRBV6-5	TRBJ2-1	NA	CASSYSEENYNEQFF	TGTGCCAGCAGTTACTCGGAGGAAAATTACAATGAGCAGTTCTTC
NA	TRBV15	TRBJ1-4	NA	CATSRDSATNEKLFF	TGTGCCACCAGCAGAGATTCGGCAACTAATGAAAAACTGTTTTTT
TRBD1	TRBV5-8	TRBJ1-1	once	CASSLAQGAGSNAEAFF	TGTGCCAGCAGCTTGGCGCAGGGGGCAGGTAGCAACGCTGAAGCTTTCTTT
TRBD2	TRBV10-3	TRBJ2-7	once	CAISEELASNYEQYF	TGTGCCATCAGTGAGGAACTAGCGAGTAACTACGAGCAGTACTTC
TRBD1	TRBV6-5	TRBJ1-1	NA	CASRDGTGLRAFF	TGTGCCAGCAGAGACGGGACAGGGCTTAGAGCTTTCTTT
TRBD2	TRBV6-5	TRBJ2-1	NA	CASSPLAGVAEQFF	TGTGCCAGCAGTCCGCTAGCGGGAGTAGCTGAGCAGTTCTTC
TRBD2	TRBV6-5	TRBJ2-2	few	CASTTGTRSTGELFF	TGTGCCAGCACTACGGGGACTAGGAGCACCGGGGAGCTGTTTTTT
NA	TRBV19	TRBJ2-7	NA	CASSIAQGGHYEQYF	TGTGCCAGTAGTATAGCCCAGGGGGGACACTACGAGCAGTACTTC
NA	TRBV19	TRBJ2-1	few	CASSMGRYNEQFF	TGTGCCAGTAGTATGGGCAGATACAATGAGCAGTTCTTC
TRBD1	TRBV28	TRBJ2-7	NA	CASSLLPGQTSYEQYF	TGTGCCAGCAGTTTACTACCGGGACAGACATCCTACGAGCAGTACTTC
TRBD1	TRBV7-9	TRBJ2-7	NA	CASSFPGQETYEQYF	TGTGCCAGCAGCTTTCCGGGACAGGAGACCTACGAGCAGTACTTC
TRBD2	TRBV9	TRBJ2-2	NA	CASSVGGLAAGELFF	TGTGCCAGCAGCGTAGGCGGACTAGCGGCCGGGGAGCTGTTTTTT
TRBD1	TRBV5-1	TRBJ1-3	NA	CASSRGTGGSVSGNTIYF	TGCGCCAGCAGCCGAGGGACAGGGGGCAGTGTCTCTGGAAACACCATATATTTT
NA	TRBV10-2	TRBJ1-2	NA	CASARPGKYGYTF	TGCGCCAGCGCGAGGCCGGGGAAGTATGGCTACACCTTC
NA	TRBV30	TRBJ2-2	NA	CAWSKLNTGELFF	TGTGCCTGGAGTAAACTGAACACCGGGGAGCTGTTTTTT
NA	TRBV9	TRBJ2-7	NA	CASSVDGAGSYEQYF	TGTGCCAGCAGCGTAGACGGAGCGGGCTCCTACGAGCAGTACTTC
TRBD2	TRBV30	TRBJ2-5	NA	CAWSVRGRGNQETQYF	TGTGCCTGGAGTGTACGCGGGAGGGGAAACCAAGAGACCCAGTACTTC
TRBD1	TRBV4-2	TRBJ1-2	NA	CASSQADRANYGYTF	TGTGCCAGCAGCCAAGCGGACAGGGCTAACTATGGCTACACCTTC
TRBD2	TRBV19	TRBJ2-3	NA	CASSIGSGSSTDTQYF	TGTGCCAGTAGTATAGGTAGCGGGAGCTCCACAGATACGCAGTATTTT
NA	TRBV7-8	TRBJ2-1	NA	CASSLIAEQFF	TGTGCCAGCAGCTTAATAGCTGAGCAGTTCTTC
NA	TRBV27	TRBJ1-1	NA	CASRPTVGAEAFF	TGTGCCAGCAGGCCCACAGTTGGCGCTGAAGCTTTCTTT
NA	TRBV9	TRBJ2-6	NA	CASSHSTGNSGANVLTF	TGTGCCAGCAGCCACTCGACGGGAAACTCTGGGGCCAACGTCCTGACTTTC
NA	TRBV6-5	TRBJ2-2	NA	CASSYLGGTGELFF	TGTGCCAGCAGTTACCTAGGGGGCACCGGGGAGCTGTTTTTT
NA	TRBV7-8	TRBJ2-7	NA	CASSLLFVVAGSSYEQYF	TGTGCCAGCAGCTTATTATTCGTTGTGGCGGGAAGCTCCTACGAGCAGTACTTC
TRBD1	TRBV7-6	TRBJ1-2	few	CASSLNDGRGRGGYTF	TGTGCCAGCAGCTTAAATGACGGCAGGGGGCGAGGGGGCTACACCTTC
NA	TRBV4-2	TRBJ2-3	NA	CASSQDRGAGDTQYF	TGTGCCAGCAGCCAAGATAGGGGAGCGGGAGATACGCAGTATTTT
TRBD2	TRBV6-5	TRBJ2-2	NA	CAAARAGVNTGELFF	TGTGCCGCGGCCCGGGCGGGGGTCAACACCGGGGAGCTGTTTTTT
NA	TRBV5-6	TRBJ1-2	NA	CASSLRSAVLYGYTF	TGTGCCAGCAGCTTGCGGTCCGCGGTCCTCTATGGCTACACCTTC
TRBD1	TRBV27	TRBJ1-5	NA	CASSLFGQGRNQPQHF	TGTGCCAGCAGTTTATTTGGACAGGGCCGAAATCAGCCCCAGCATTTT
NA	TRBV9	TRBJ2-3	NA	CASSDSPSAGDTQYF	TGTGCCAGCAGCGATTCCCCTAGCGCTGGAGATACGCAGTATTTT
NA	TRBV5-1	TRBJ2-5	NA	CASSLRGQETQYF	TGCGCCAGCAGCTTGAGGGGCCAAGAGACCCAGTACTTC
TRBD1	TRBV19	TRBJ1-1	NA	CASSTRQGANTEAFF	TGTGCCAGTAGTACACGACAGGGGGCGAACACTGAAGCTTTCTTT
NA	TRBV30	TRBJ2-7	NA	CAWRPWTISSYEQYF	TGTGCCTGGCGGCCTTGGACTATCTCCTCCTACGAGCAGTACTTC
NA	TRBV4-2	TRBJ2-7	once	CASSQDVATSSYEQYF	TGTGCCAGCAGCCAAGATGTGGCCACTAGTTCCTACGAGCAGTACTTC
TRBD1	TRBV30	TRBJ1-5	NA	CAWSRRGPEGNQPQHF	TGTGCCTGGAGTCGAAGGGGGCCAGAGGGCAATCAGCCCCAGCATTTT